This is a list of T cell receptor beta chains from one sample in a study of OX40 agonist ivuxolimab in advanced cancers. Sequenced by immunoSEQ multiplex PCR; TCRdb stores in-frame clones only, minus some. Seen here are fewer than 70,000 clones, roughly 80% observed once, and the top ten hold about 3%. This material consisted of CD4+ or CD8+ T cells sorted from blood, taken in a trial of the OX40 agonist ivuxolimab. The receptors here all came from an adult with an advanced solid tumor such as melanoma, head and neck, liver or kidney cancer. The CDR3 runs from the conserved cysteine through the conserved F or W. The D gene is left open where the match is weak. Only some rows state a clone size, as once, few, many or a class for expanded clones.

j_call v_call clone_size d_call cdr3_aa cdr3_nt
TRBJ1-6 TRBV5-1 - - CASSGTGRALNSPLHF TGCGCCAGCAGCGGCACGGGACGGGCCCTAAATTCACCCCTCCACTTT
TRBJ2-1 TRBV7-6 once - CASSQAPTGQGEQFF TGTGCCAGCAGCCAAGCCCCGACAGGACAAGGTGAGCAGTTCTTC
TRBJ1-2 TRBV7-6 - - CASSLGTRNYGYTF TGTGCCAGCAGCTTAGGGACCAGAAACTATGGCTACACCTTC
TRBJ1-2 TRBV28 - - CASSLGSYGYTF TGTGCCAGCAGTCTCGGGAGCTATGGCTACACCTTC
TRBJ2-3 TRBV2 - - CASSFSTDTQYF TGTGCCAGCAGTTTCTCCACAGATACGCAGTATTTT
TRBJ2-7 TRBV4-3 - TRBD2 CASSQGGETIYEQYF TGCGCCAGCAGCCAGGGAGGGGAGACCATCTACGAGCAGTACTTC
TRBJ2-3 TRBV28 - TRBD1 CASSFWQGDIFGDTQYF TGTGCCAGCAGTTTCTGGCAGGGGGATATTTTTGGGGATACGCAGTATTTT
TRBJ1-2 TRBV6-5 few - CASSYDAGDGYTF TGTGCCAGCAGTTATGATGCAGGGGATGGCTACACCTTC
TRBJ1-4 TRBV5-1 - - CASSLAGDKEKLFF TGCGCCAGCAGCTTGGCAGGGGACAAAGAAAAACTGTTTTTT
TRBJ2-7 TRBV30 - - CAWSGSRLGEQYF TGTGCCTGGAGTGGCTCTCGACTCGGCGAGCAGTACTTC
TRBJ2-6 TRBV11-3 once TRBD1 CASSLGQGAGANVLTF TGTGCCAGCAGCTTGGGACAGGGGGCAGGGGCCAACGTCCTGACTTTC
TRBJ2-7 TRBV27 - - CASSPNPFRRDEQYF TGTGCCAGCAGTCCAAATCCGTTCCGCCGTGACGAGCAGTACTTC
TRBJ2-2 TRBV5-1 - TRBD1 CASTAGTGAGELFF TGCGCCAGTACAGCCGGGACAGGCGCCGGGGAGCTGTTTTTT
TRBJ1-2 TRBV30 - TRBD1 CAWSSGQGGYGYTF TGTGCCTGGAGTTCCGGACAGGGAGGCTATGGCTACACCTTC
TRBJ2-1 TRBV4-1 - - CASSQQGTLISYNEQFF TGCGCCAGCAGCCAACAAGGTACATTGATATCCTACAATGAGCAGTTCTTC
TRBJ2-1 TRBV5-1 - - CASSLGGPVNEQFF TGCGCCAGCAGCTTGGGGGGGCCAGTCAATGAGCAGTTCTTC
TRBJ2-7 TRBV5-1 - TRBD2 CARSLEAGGKYEQYF TGCGCCCGCAGCTTGGAGGCGGGGGGGAAGTACGAGCAGTACTTC
TRBJ1-2 TRBV29-1 - TRBD1 CSVDGTGGFYGYTF TGCAGCGTGGACGGGACAGGAGGCTTCTATGGCTACACCTTC
TRBJ1-1 TRBV16 - - CASSRGRRNTEAFF TGTGCCAGCAGCCGGGGACGGAGGAACACTGAAGCTTTCTTT
TRBJ1-2 TRBV28 once - CASSYVGSLYTF TGTGCCAGCAGTTATGTTGGGTCCCTCTACACCTTC
TRBJ2-7 TRBV5-1 once - CASSLAAGTYEQYF TGCGCCAGCAGCTTGGCCGCGGGAACCTACGAGCAGTACTTC
TRBJ1-5 TRBV19 - TRBD1 CASSMGRDRGRPHQPQHF TGTGCCAGTAGTATGGGCCGGGACAGGGGACGCCCCCATCAGCCCCAGCATTTT
TRBJ2-3 TRBV18 few TRBD2 CASSPQASGGNTQYF TGTGCCAGCTCGCCACAAGCAAGCGGGGGGAATACGCAGTATTTT
TRBJ2-2 TRBV2 - - CASSPIAANTGELFF TGTGCCAGCAGCCCTATCGCTGCGAACACCGGGGAGCTGTTTTTT
TRBJ1-2 TRBV6-1 - - CASSDMLASYGYTF TGTGCCAGCAGTGATATGTTGGCGTCTTATGGCTACACCTTC
TRBJ1-2 TRBV27 - - CASRKVDANYGYTF TGTGCCAGCAGAAAAGTTGATGCTAACTATGGCTACACCTTC
TRBJ1-5 TRBV19 few - CASSIDRAFRGSSNQPQHF TGTGCCAGTAGTATAGATCGGGCATTCCGGGGGAGTAGCAATCAGCCCCAGCATTTT
TRBJ2-7 TRBV27 - TRBD1 CASSPAGTGGFRYEQYF TGTGCCAGCAGTCCCGCCGGGACAGGGGGTTTTCGCTACGAGCAGTACTTC
TRBJ2-7 TRBV19 few - CASSHGPVYEQYF TGTGCCAGTAGTCACGGACCCGTATACGAGCAGTACTTC
TRBJ2-3 TRBV19 - TRBD1 CASSRQGARVTDTQYF TGTGCCAGTAGTAGACAGGGGGCGCGTGTCACAGATACGCAGTATTTT
TRBJ1-6 TRBV14 - - CASSQAQTDFYSPLHF TGTGCCAGCAGCCAAGCCCAGACGGATTTCTATTCACCCCTCCACTTT
TRBJ2-6 TRBV9 - - CASSEGIGASPGANVLTF TGTGCCAGCAGCGAGGGAATTGGGGCGTCCCCTGGGGCCAACGTCCTGACTTTC
TRBJ1-1 TRBV2 - - CVIYRANTEAFF TGTGTCATTTATAGGGCTAACACTGAAGCTTTCTTT
TRBJ2-5 TRBV28 once TRBD1 CASGDRVGQETQYF TGTGCCAGTGGAGACAGGGTGGGCCAAGAGACCCAGTACTTC
TRBJ2-7 TRBV7-2 - - CASRRTPGGLNEQYF TGTGCCAGCAGGCGTACCCCGGGGGGCCTCAACGAGCAGTACTTC
TRBJ1-2 TRBV7-2 - - CASSFGAGLSYGYTF TGTGCCAGCAGCTTCGGCGCGGGCCTTAGCTATGGCTACACCTTC
TRBJ1-2 TRBV28 - - CASKSGENYGYTF TGTGCCAGCAAGAGCGGCGAGAACTATGGCTACACCTTC
TRBJ2-2 TRBV7-3 once TRBD1 CASSLGSLRTGGSTGELFF TGTGCCAGCAGCTTAGGGTCGCTTAGAACAGGGGGCAGCACCGGGGAGCTGTTTTTT
TRBJ1-5 TRBV18 - TRBD1 CASSPRGYSNQPQHF TGTGCCAGCTCACCCAGGGGGTATAGCAATCAGCCCCAGCATTTT
TRBJ2-3 TRBV7-2 - - CASSALRLTDTQYF TGTGCCAGCAGCGCCTTGCGCCTCACAGATACGCAGTATTTT
TRBJ1-1 TRBV6-1 - - CASSGGLSNTEAFF TGTGCCAGCAGCGGGGGACTTTCGAACACTGAAGCTTTCTTT
TRBJ2-2 TRBV5-6 - - CASSLRGVRGTGELFF TGTGCCAGCAGCTTGCGTGGGGTCCGGGGCACCGGGGAGCTGTTTTTT
TRBJ2-7 TRBV18 few - CASSPLQGELNHEQYF TGTGCCAGCTCACCTCTGCAAGGGGAACTAAACCACGAGCAGTACTTC
TRBJ2-5 TRBV7-2 once TRBD1 CASSPTGQETQYF TGTGCCAGCAGCCCGACAGGGCAGGAGACCCAGTACTTC
TRBJ2-7 TRBV4-3 - TRBD1 CASSPQGQSTYEQYF TGCGCCAGCAGCCCCCAGGGACAGAGCACCTACGAGCAGTACTTC
TRBJ1-2 TRBV5-8 few - CASSVLSGDLGYTF TGTGCCAGCAGCGTCCTTTCAGGGGATCTGGGCTACACCTTC
TRBJ2-5 TRBV4-3 - - CASSQGGFVVGLEEAQYF TGCGCCAGCAGCCAAGGAGGGTTTGTGGTGGGCCTTGAAGAGGCCCAGTACTTC
TRBJ1-6 TRBV5-1 - - CASSLGQLNSPLHF TGCGCCAGCAGCTTGGGTCAGCTCAATTCACCCCTCCACTTT
TRBJ2-3 TRBV27 - - CASSLASPADTQYF TGTGCCAGCAGTTTAGCTAGCCCGGCAGATACGCAGTATTTT
TRBJ2-7 TRBV11-1 - TRBD1 CASSLDRGAYEQYF TGTGCCAGCAGCTTAGACAGGGGGGCCTACGAGCAGTACTTC
TRBJ2-1 TRBV7-2 - TRBD1 CASSLEWTGFNEQFF TGTGCCAGCAGCTTAGAGTGGACAGGGTTCAATGAGCAGTTCTTC
TRBJ2-7 TRBV7-9 - - CASSLFPGSVGEQYF TGTGCCAGCAGCTTATTCCCGGGGTCAGTAGGCGAGCAGTACTTC
TRBJ1-6 TRBV19 - - CASSRTVFAPLHF TGTGCCAGTAGTAGGACAGTCTTCGCACCCCTCCACTTT
TRBJ2-7 TRBV9 - - CASSGFGTTYEQYF TGTGCCAGCAGCGGGTTCGGGACAACCTACGAGCAGTACTTC
TRBJ2-5 TRBV5-1 - - CASSALPGQPTQYF TGCGCCAGCAGCGCGCTCCCGGGACAACCGACCCAGTACTTC
TRBJ2-7 TRBV27 - - CASAGTYEQYF TGTGCCAGCGCGGGGACCTACGAGCAGTACTTC
TRBJ2-1 TRBV7-3 - - CASSLQGGDYNEQFF TGTGCCAGCAGCCTACAGGGTGGGGACTACAATGAGCAGTTCTTC
TRBJ1-2 TRBV30 - - CAWRDAGPSHGYTF TGTGCCTGGAGGGATGCGGGGCCGAGTCATGGCTACACCTTC
TRBJ2-5 TRBV4-1 - - CASSRLNREQETQYF TGCGCCAGCAGCCGGTTAAACCGGGAACAAGAGACCCAGTACTTC